The present TCR beta chain was sequenced within a study of OX40 agonist ivuxolimab in advanced cancers. Notes on this clone: Its antigen is currently unknown.

The table came from immunoSEQ multiplex PCR; TCRdb's copy has only in-frame clones and leaves some out. In the table there are 85,000 to 100,000 clones, 70% to 90% of which are singletons. Study findings and constraints: Among the lowest peripheral clonal expansion occurred in 0.1-3.0 mg/kg partial responders.

Material: CD4+ or CD8+ T cells sorted from blood, obtained in a trial of the OX40 agonist ivuxolimab. This TCR derives from an adult with an advanced solid tumor such as melanoma, head and neck, liver or kidney cancer.

CDR3 amino acids: CASMRANTEAFF. The CDR3 DNA reads TGTGCCAGTATGAGAGCAAACACTGAAGCTTTCTTT. The gene calls are TRBV19 and TRBJ1-1; D gene ambiguous. This CDR3 comprises 12 residues. V was trimmed by 7 bases and J by 2 bases, leaving 8 bases between them. Germline loops: CDR1 LNHDA, CDR2 SQIVND (reference sequence).